Listed below are T cell receptor beta chains from one sample, sequenced in a study of blood T cell repertoires in COVID-19. Method: immunoSEQ multiplex PCR; TCRdb's copy keeps in-frame clones and lacks some. The sample includes around 150,000 clones, just under 85% seen only once; the top ten take 22%. The sequencing sample was made of peripheral blood. Source of these receptors: a woman aged 80 or over with acute or convalescent COVID-19. Each CDR3 is given with its conserved first and last residue. D genes are given only for firm matches. Not all rows give a size; the values are once, few, many and, for expanded clones, a class.

TRBJ1-2 TRBV10-3 14 NA NA TGTGCCATCAGTGGCACAGGGAAGGACTATGGCTACACCTTC CAISGTGKDYGYTF
TRBJ1-1 TRBV2 14 TRBD1 NA TGTGCCAGCAGGTCAGGGGGATTGCCCACTGAAGCTTTCTTT CASRSGGLPTEAFF
TRBJ2-2 TRBV4-3 16 TRBD2 few TGCGCCAGCAGCCAAGCCCCGCGGGGGGGTACCGGGGAGCTGTTTTTT CASSQAPRGGTGELFF
TRBJ2-2 TRBV6-6 16 NA NA TGTGCCAGCAGTTACTTTGCTAGCACGAACACCGGGGAGCTGTTTTTT CASSYFASTNTGELFF
TRBJ2-1 TRBV5-1 14 NA few TGCGCCAGCAGCCGGGGAGTTCTTAATAATGAGCAGTTCTTC CASSRGVLNNEQFF
TRBJ1-3 TRBV25-1 12 NA NA TGTGCCAGCAGTGCACAGGGAAACACCATATATTTT CASSAQGNTIYF
TRBJ2-1 TRBV19 16 TRBD2 NA TGTGCCAGTAGTATTCTACTGGGACTAGCAGTCAATGAGCAGTTCTTC CASSILLGLAVNEQFF
TRBJ1-1 TRBV27 14 NA NA TGTGCCAGCAGTCCCCGGGCAGGGGTTACTGAAGCTTTCTTT CASSPRAGVTEAFF
TRBJ2-7 TRBV18 15 TRBD1 NA TGTGCCAGCTCACCAGCAGGGACAGGGTTAGGGGAGCAGTACTTC CASSPAGTGLGEQYF
TRBJ2-5 TRBV7-9 12 NA NA TGTGCCAGCAGGTCAGGGGTTGAGACCCAGTACTTC CASRSGVETQYF
TRBJ2-1 TRBV10-2 14 TRBD2 NA TGCGCCAGCATGACTAGCGGGAGGAGGAATGAGCAGTTCTTC CASMTSGRRNEQFF
TRBJ1-1 TRBV7-9 13 NA NA TGTGCCAGCAGCTTAGTAGGGGCCCGTGAAGCTTTCTTT CASSLVGAREAFF
TRBJ1-1 TRBV6-5 13 NA NA TGTGCCAGCAGTTTACAGGTGAACACTGAAGCTTTCTTT CASSLQVNTEAFF
TRBJ2-5 TRBV6-5 13 NA NA TGTGCCCGTGAACCACTCCGATCGGAGACCCAGTACTTC CAREPLRSETQYF
TRBJ2-5 TRBV7-6 13 NA NA TGTGCCAGCAGCCCTTGGCGGCAAGAGACCCAGTACTTC CASSPWRQETQYF
TRBJ2-2 TRBV6-5 15 NA many TGTGCCAGCAGTTACTCGATAACGGGCGGGTGGGAGCTGTTTTTT CASSYSITGGWELFF
TRBJ2-4 TRBV6-5 14 TRBD2 NA TGTGCCAGCACCACTAGCGGGGGGAAAAACATTCAGTACTTC CASTTSGGKNIQYF
TRBJ1-1 TRBV19 13 NA NA TGTGCCAGTAGTACCGGTGGTGCCACTGAAGCTTTCTTT CASSTGGATEAFF
TRBJ2-1 TRBV3-1/TRBV3-2 16 TRBD2 NA TGTGCCAGCAGCCTCGTGGATAGCGGGCTCTACAATGAGCAGTTCTTC CASSLVDSGLYNEQFF
TRBJ1-2 TRBV18 15 NA NA TGTGCCAGCTCACGGCTTCCGGGGGGTAACTATGGCTACACCTTC CASSRLPGGNYGYTF
TRBJ1-5 TRBV4-3 15 TRBD1 NA TGCGCCAGCAGCCCGGACAGGGGGGGCATTCAGCCCCAGCATTTT CASSPDRGGIQPQHF
TRBJ2-1 TRBV5-4 15 TRBD2 NA TGTGCCAGCAGCTCAGGAGCGGGAGTCTACAATGAGCAGTTCTTC CASSSGAGVYNEQFF
TRBJ2-1 TRBV19 15 NA NA TGTGCCAGTAGTATATACGGGAGTCCCCACAATGAGCAGTTCTTC CASSIYGSPHNEQFF
TRBJ2-5 TRBV7-2 13 NA NA TGTGCCAGCAGCTTACCCGGGGTTGAGACCCAGTACTTC CASSLPGVETQYF
TRBJ1-2 TRBV6-1 17 TRBD1 NA TGTGCCAGCAGTGAGAGGTATAGGACAGGGAATCCCTATGGCTACACCTTC CASSERYRTGNPYGYTF
TRBJ2-7 TRBV15 17 TRBD2 NA TGTGCCACCAGCAGAGATTCTGACGGCGGGAGCGGCTACGAGCAGTACTTC CATSRDSDGGSGYEQYF
TRBJ2-7 TRBV25-1 15 NA NA TGTGCCAGCAGTGATCTCACCCGGGGAAGCGTTGAGCAGTACTTC CASSDLTRGSVEQYF
TRBJ1-1 TRBV7-6 15 NA NA TGTGCCAGCAGCTTAGTATCCGGGAGGAACACTGAAGCTTTCTTT CASSLVSGRNTEAFF